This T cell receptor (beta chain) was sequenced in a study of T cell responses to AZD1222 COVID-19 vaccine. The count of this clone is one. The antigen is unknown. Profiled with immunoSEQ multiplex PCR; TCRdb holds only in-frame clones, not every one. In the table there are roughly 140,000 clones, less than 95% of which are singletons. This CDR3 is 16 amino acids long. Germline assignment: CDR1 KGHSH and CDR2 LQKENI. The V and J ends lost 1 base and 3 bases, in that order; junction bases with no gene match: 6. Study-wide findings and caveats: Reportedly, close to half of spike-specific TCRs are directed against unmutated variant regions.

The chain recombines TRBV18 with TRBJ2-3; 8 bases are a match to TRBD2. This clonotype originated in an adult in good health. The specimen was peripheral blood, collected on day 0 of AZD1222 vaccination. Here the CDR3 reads CASSPQAGGATDTQYF. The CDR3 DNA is TGTGCCAGCTCACCACAGGCCGGGGGGGCAACAGATACGCAGTATTTT.